This entry is about one TCR beta chain. Its antigen has not been determined. There are no base qualities to consult, and no much larger clone falls within one base. Enrolling through a virtual design, the prospective study's participants ranged in age from roughly 18 to 95 years and lived across roughly 23 United States geographic areas. To assign participants to cohorts, the prospective study relied on clinical history that participants themselves reported in a screening survey and a study questionnaire. ImmuneRACE Cohort 3 recovered participants were defined by two consecutive negative NP/OP PCR tests, healthcare professional clearance, or symptom resolution. Mobile phlebotomists in the prospective study collected whole blood, serum and a nasopharyngeal or oropharyngeal swab from every participant. Over an approximately 2-month period, participants in the prospective study had the option of providing additional blood draws and questionnaires. Before DNA extraction, prospective study blood samples were shipped either frozen or at room temperature.

The immunoSEQ Assay, a bias-controlled multiplex PCR, was used to amplify TCRbeta CDR3 regions from genomic DNA. Per the source publication's procedure: Within the assay, amplification of reference gene primers was used to estimate how many nucleated cells each sample contained. Sequence reads were collapsed and filtered to measure the absolute abundance of every unique TCRbeta CDR3 rearrangement. Productive Simpson clonality was computed per sample as the square root of Simpson's diversity index over productive rearrangements. Here the immuneACCESS table is served through TCRdb, limited to in-frame sequences with V and J called. Missing clones are a known gap in these copies; in checked studies unresolved V genes cover under half, and the rest lacks a known reason. V, J and clone size were drawn from that table, and D and trimming were deduced from the DNA. The table for this sample lists about 380,000 clones; 80% to 90% of them were counted only once. The top ten constitute 1.3% of the sample.

According to the germline V gene (reference sequence), CDR1 reads LGHDT and CDR2 reads YNNKEL. V drops 3 bases and J drops 10 bases, leaving 19 bases in between. The CDR3 runs 16 amino acids, cysteine and phenylalanine included. The read is trimmed to its CDR3 DNA, 48 bases read in frame from base 1. The data derive from a study of blood T cell repertoires in COVID-19 (dated by TCRdb to 2019 to 2021). For the wider study: The collaborator samples originated in the United States, Italy and Spain and spanned the acute and convalescent phases of COVID-19. The prospective study material was composed of cDNA or gDNA derived from T cells, B-cell-depleted T cells, or PBMCs. Deeply sampled blood TCRbeta repertoires from subjects exposed to, actively infected with, or recovered from COVID-19 were included in the dataset. The repertoires were made available in a free public database intended to serve as a resource for research on the immune response to SARS-CoV-2. The samples were drawn from the first 160 participants of the ongoing ImmuneRACE study and from 950 to 1,500 subjects provided by 6 global collaborators. Nearly every sample came with metadata listing a de-identified subject ID, COVID-19 status, age in years and sex. Where available, HLA class I and class II types were taken from metadata supplied by the sample provider and were not determined by assay-based typing. General findings and caveats noted by the study authors: The amount of clinical and demographic metadata varied by source and participant and was provided uncurated.

The sequence was collected from a man aged 25 to 40 who had recovered from COVID-19. Input material: PBMCs or T cells enriched from blood (not recorded which). The sequence joins TRBV3-1 (or the pseudogene TRBV3-2) to TRBJ1-6; D gene: possibly TRBD1, on 6 matching bases. The DNA reads as follows: TGTGCCAGCAGCCACACAGGGAGACGGATGGGATCACCCCTCCACTTT. Translation gives CASSHTGRRMGSPLHF.